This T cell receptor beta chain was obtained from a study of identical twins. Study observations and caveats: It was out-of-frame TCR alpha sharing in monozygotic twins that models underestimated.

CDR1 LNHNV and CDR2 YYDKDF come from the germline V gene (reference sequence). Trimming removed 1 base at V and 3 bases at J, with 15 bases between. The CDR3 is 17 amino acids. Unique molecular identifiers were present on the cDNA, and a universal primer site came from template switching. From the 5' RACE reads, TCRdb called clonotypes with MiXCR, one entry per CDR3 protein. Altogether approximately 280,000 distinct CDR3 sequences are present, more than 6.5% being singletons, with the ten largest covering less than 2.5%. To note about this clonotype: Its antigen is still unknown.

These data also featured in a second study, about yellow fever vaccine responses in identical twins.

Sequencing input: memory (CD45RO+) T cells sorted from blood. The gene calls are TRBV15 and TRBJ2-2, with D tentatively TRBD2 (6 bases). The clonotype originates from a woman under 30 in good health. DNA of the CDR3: TGTGCCACCAGCAGAGTTCCGGGACTCGAATACACCGGGGAGCTGTTTTTT. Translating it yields CATSRVPGLEYTGELFF.